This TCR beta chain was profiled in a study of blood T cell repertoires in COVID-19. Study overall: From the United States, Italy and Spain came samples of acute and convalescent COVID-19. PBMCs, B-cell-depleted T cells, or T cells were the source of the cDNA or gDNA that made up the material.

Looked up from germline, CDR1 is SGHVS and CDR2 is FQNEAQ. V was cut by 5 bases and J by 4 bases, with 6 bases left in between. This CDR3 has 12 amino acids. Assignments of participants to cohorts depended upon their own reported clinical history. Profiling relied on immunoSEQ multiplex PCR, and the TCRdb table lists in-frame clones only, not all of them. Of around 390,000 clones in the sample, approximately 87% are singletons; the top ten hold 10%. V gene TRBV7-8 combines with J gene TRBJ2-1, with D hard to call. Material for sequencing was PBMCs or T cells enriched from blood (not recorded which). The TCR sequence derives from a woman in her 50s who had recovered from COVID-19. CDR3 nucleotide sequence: TGTGCCAGCAGCACTGGTTACAATGAGCAGTTCTTC. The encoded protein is CASSTGYNEQFF.